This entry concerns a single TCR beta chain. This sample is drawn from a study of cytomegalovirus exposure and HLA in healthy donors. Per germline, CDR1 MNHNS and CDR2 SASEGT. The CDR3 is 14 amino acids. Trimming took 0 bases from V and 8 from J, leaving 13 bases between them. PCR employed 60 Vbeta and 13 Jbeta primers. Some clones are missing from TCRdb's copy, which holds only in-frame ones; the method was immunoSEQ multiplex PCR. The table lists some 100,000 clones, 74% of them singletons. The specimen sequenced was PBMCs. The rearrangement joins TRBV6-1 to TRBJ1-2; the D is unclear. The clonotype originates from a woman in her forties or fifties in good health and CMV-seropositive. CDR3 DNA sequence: TGTGCCAGCAGTGAAGCGGAATCCGAGGGCGGCTACACCTTC. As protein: CASSEAESEGGYTF.